These 21 T cell receptor beta chains share one sample of origin, sequenced in a study of blood T cell repertoires in COVID-19. Sequencing used immunoSEQ multiplex PCR; TCRdb keeps in-frame clones, though not all of them. Of tens of thousands of clones in the sample, approximately 86% were seen once. Sequenced sample: peripheral blood. The receptor set was obtained from an elderly woman with acute or convalescent COVID-19.

For the CDR3, the DNA is TGTGCCAGCAGCTTCGGACAGGGTGGCGAAAAACTGTTTTTT. It encodes CASSFGQGGEKLFF. V is TRBV7-2 and J is TRBJ1-4; 8 nucleotides line up with TRBD1. Germline values: CDR1 SGHTA, CDR2 FQGNSA. CDR3 length equals 14 residues. After removal of 3 bases from V and 8 bases from J, the junction contained 5 bases not matched to a gene.

V is TRBV12-3 or TRBV12-4 and J is TRBJ2-1; D uncertain. V dropped 4 bases and J dropped 4 bases, with 8 bases sitting between them. This CDR3 is 13 amino acids long. This chain's CDR3 is CASSSNGYNEQFF. Here the CDR3 DNA reads TGTGCCAGCAGTTCGAACGGTTACAATGAGCAGTTCTTC.

The V gene is TRBV11-3, the J gene TRBJ2-2; D gene ambiguous. The CDR3 covers 14 residues. Per the germline V gene, CDR1 is SGHNT and CDR2 is YENEEA. Trimming stripped 5 bases from V and 4 bases from J, with 11 bases between. The CDR3 loop reads CASSIRAGTGELFF. In DNA, the CDR3 is TGTGCCAGCAGCATTAGAGCCGGCACCGGGGAGCTGTTTTTT.

The rearrangement uses TRBV2 and TRBJ1-5; D uncertain. V was shortened by 7 bases and J by 7 bases, with 14 bases between the two germline ends. This CDR3 comprises 13 residues. CDR1 is SNHLY and CDR2 is FYNNEI in the germline V gene. In nucleotides, the CDR3 is TGTGCCAGCACCTTTCAGGATATCCAGCCCCAGCATTTT. Its translation: CASTFQDIQPQHF.

The gene calls are TRBV6-1 and TRBJ1-4, with 12 positions matching TRBD1. The germline V gene has CDR1 MNHNS and CDR2 SASEGT. The V segment lost 2 bases and the J segment 8 bases; nucleotides outside the gene matches: 6. This CDR3 spans 16 amino acids. CDR3 nucleotide sequence: TGTGCCAGCAGTGAAAGTTGGGGACAGGGGGCGGAAAAACTGTTTTTT. Protein: CASSESWGQGAEKLFF.

The chain couples TRBV28 to TRBJ2-2, with 7 nucleotides matching TRBD2. V dropped 11 bases and J dropped 5; count of bases not matched to a gene: 11. Germline-derived CDR1 and CDR2 are MDHEN and SYDVKM. The CDR3 totals 14 residues. The CDR3 nucleotides read TGTGCCGCGAGGGCTAGCGGAGGGACCGGGGAGCTGTTTTTT. Translating it yields CAARASGGTGELFF.

The CDR3, as DNA: TGTGCCAGCAGCCTCGGAATAGCGGGAGGGGGAGAGACCCAGTACTTC. Amino acid sequence: CASSLGIAGGGETQYF. The genes are TRBV9 and TRBJ2-5, with 11 bases that match TRBD2. The trim removed 4 bases at V and 4 bases at J, leaving 9 bases unmatched. Germline loops: CDR1 SGDLS, CDR2 YYNGEE. The CDR3 is 16 residues long.

The gene calls are TRBV7-2 and TRBJ1-6, with TRBD1 matching over 10 bases. This CDR3 spans 15 amino acids. Looked up from germline, CDR1 is SGHTA and CDR2 is FQGNSA. With V trimmed by 5 bases and J by 8 bases, 6 bases remained unmatched. The chain's CDR3 is CASSLGTGDYSPLHF. CDR3 bases: TGTGCCAGCAGCCTGGGGACAGGGGATTATTCACCCCTCCACTTT.

The chain combines TRBV6-2 or TRBV6-3 with TRBJ1-1; 7 bases agree with TRBD1. CDR3 length equals 11 residues. J was trimmed by 11 bases and V by 2 bases; bases with no gene match: 2. CDR1 MNHEY and CDR2 SVGEGT come from the germline V gene. DNA of the CDR3: TGTGCCAGCAGTTACACAGGGGACGCTTTCTTT. Protein sequence: CASSYTGDAFF.

This clone was seen at least ten times. V gene TRBV12-3 or TRBV12-4 combines with J gene TRBJ1-5, with D possibly TRBD1 on 5 matching bases. The V end lost 7 bases, the J end lost 5 bases, and 12 bases lay between the germline ends. The CDR3 has 13 amino acids. CDR3 bases: TGTGCCAGCACCCAGGGCGAGGATCAGCCCCAGCATTTT. The encoded protein is CASTQGEDQPQHF.

This clone came up once. Other DNA sequences within the sample encode an identical CDR3. J is TRBJ2-1 and V is TRBV7-6, with 11 bases lining up with TRBD2. CDR1 is SGHVS and CDR2 is FNYEAQ in the germline V gene. The CDR3 has 15 amino acids. V was clipped by 5 bases and J by 4 bases; unmatched bases: 4. The CDR3 DNA reads TGTGCCAGCAGCCCTAGCGGGAGGTCTTACAATGAGCAGTTCTTC. This gives the protein CASSPSGRSYNEQFF.

J is TRBJ2-7 and V is TRBV6-5; 12 nucleotides match TRBD2. CDR1 is MNHEY and CDR2 is SVGAGI in the germline V gene. The CDR3 consists of 14 residues. V was clipped by 6 bases and J by 3 bases; unmatched bases: 3. In nucleotides, the CDR3 is TGTGCCAGCAGGAGACTAGCGGGAGTCTACGAGCAGTACTTC. This encodes CASRRLAGVYEQYF.

The V call is TRBV5-4, the J call TRBJ2-5; possibly TRBD2 for D (6 bases). The CDR3 runs to 18 residues. Between the trimmed V and J ends, which lost 0 bases and 1 base, there was a span of 19 bases. Germline V lookup: CDR1 SGHNT, CDR2 YYREEE (reference sequence). The CDR3 here is CASSLGGGGGGAQETQYF. The CDR3 DNA reads as TGTGCCAGCAGCTTGGGAGGCGGAGGCGGAGGGGCCCAAGAGACCCAGTACTTC.

The count of this clone is one. V is TRBV2 and J is TRBJ2-2; 14 nucleotides line up with TRBD2. Germline values: CDR1 SNHLY, CDR2 FYNNEI. The CDR3 length is 17 residues. Trimming took 5 bases from V and 7 from J; bases not matched to a gene: 9. The CDR3 coding sequence is TGTGCCAGCAGTCTTGGACTAGCGGGAGGCCGGGGCGGGGAGCTGTTTTTT. It is translated as CASSLGLAGGRGGELFF.

This rearrangement joins TRBV19 to TRBJ2-1; 14 bases are shared with TRBD2. V was clipped by 5 bases and J by 8 bases; unmatched bases: 8. Per germline, CDR1 LNHDA and CDR2 SQIVND (reference sequence). The CDR3 contains 16 residues. The CDR3 sequence: CASSDSGLAGVDEQFF. CDR3 DNA sequence: TGTGCCAGTAGTGATTCGGGACTAGCGGGAGTCGATGAGCAGTTCTTC.

This clone was recorded once. The rearrangement links TRBV10-1 to TRBJ2-5; 7 nucleotides line up with TRBD2. CDR3 length: 15 residues. V dropped 8 bases and J dropped 3; count of bases not matched to a gene: 12. The germline V gene has CDR1 WNHNN and CDR2 SYGVQD (reference sequence). The CDR3 DNA follows: TGCGCCAGCGAAACGCAAGAGCGGGATAAAGAGACCCAGTACTTC. It specifies CASETQERDKETQYF.

The CDR3 region is CASSPEGSTGELFF. CDR3 bases: TGTGCCAGCAGTCCCGAGGGATCCACCGGGGAGCTGTTTTTT. The chain recombines TRBV28 with TRBJ2-2, with D perhaps matching TRBD2 (5 bases). V shed 5 bases and J shed 4 bases, with 11 bases lying between them. The V gene's germline CDR1 is MDHEN and CDR2 SYDVKM. CDR3 length: 14 residues. The variable domain in full, completed from reference TRBV28 and TRBJ2-2, reads DVKVTQSSRYLVKRTGEKVFLECVQDMDHENMFWYRQDPGLGLRLIYFSYDVKMKEKGDIPEGYSVSREKKERFSLILESASTNQTSMYLCASSPEGSTGELFFGEGSRLTVL.

The rearrangement uses TRBV5-1 and TRBJ2-5; D may be TRBD1 (6 bases). The CDR3 runs 14 residues. V shed 4 bases and J shed 4 bases, with 14 bases lying between them. Germline V gives CDR1 SGHRS, CDR2 YFSETQ. This CDR3 is CASSDPQGSETQYF. The CDR3 DNA follows: TGCGCCAGCAGCGACCCTCAGGGGTCAGAGACCCAGTACTTC.

This chain uses TRBV3-1 (or the pseudogene TRBV3-2) with TRBJ2-3; TRBD1 aligns across 9 bases. J gave up 7 bases and V 0 bases, and 5 bases lay outside the gene matches. The CDR3 sequence is 15 residues long. Germline values: CDR1 LGHDT, CDR2 YNNKEL (reference sequence). This chain's CDR3 is CASSQDLGQGHTQYF. The CDR3, as DNA: TGTGCCAGCAGCCAAGATCTGGGACAGGGTCATACGCAGTATTTT.

The V gene is TRBV28, the J gene TRBJ1-4; 8 positions agree with TRBD1. Trimming cost V 6 bases and J 7 bases; bases outside gene matches: 7. Germline CDR1 and CDR2: MDHEN and SYDVKM. This CDR3 contains 14 residues. The CDR3 bases are TGTGCCAGCAGGTCGACAGGGGTCGGTGAAAAACTGTTTTTT. Its protein product is CASRSTGVGEKLFF. Full variable domain (rest looked up from reference TRBV28 and TRBJ1-4): DVKVTQSSRYLVKRTGEKVFLECVQDMDHENMFWYRQDPGLGLRLIYFSYDVKMKEKGDIPEGYSVSREKKERFSLILESASTNQTSMYLCASRSTGVGEKLFFGSGTQLSVL.

V and J are TRBV5-4 and TRBJ2-2; D ambiguous. The CDR3 spans 14 residues. The germline V gene encodes CDR1 SGHNT and CDR2 YYREEE (reference sequence). The V end was cut by 0 bases, the J end by 1 base, with 4 bases between. The CDR3 DNA reads as TGTGCCAGCAGCTTGGCCGGGAACACCGGGGAGCTGTTTTTT. Protein sequence: CASSLAGNTGELFF.